The TCR beta chain under discussion was sequenced for a study of response to subunit inactivated influenza vaccine (dated by TCRdb to about 2018). Describing the broader study: Deep quantitative profiling of the T cell receptor repertoire was used in the study to follow responses to a trivalent subunit inactivated influenza vaccine.

In the case of this clonotype: No antigen is known for it. Base quality data are lacking; no much larger clone is found one base away.

The time point label corresponds to: around 42 days after influenza vaccine administration. Overall results and qualifications from the work: The authors proposed that each seasonal influenza vaccination may bring in only a limited number of new T cells.

The protocol used for the library was RT-PCR. The reads were generated on an Illumina HiSeq 2500. TCRdb passed the public sequencing reads through fastp at Q25 and MiXCR, retaining productive beta sequences. Identical CDR3 protein sequences are pooled into one entry, listed with their most common genes and DNA. The sample records about 160,000 distinct CDR3 sequences, about a tenth of which are singletons. The top ten clones comprise 9.5% to 15% of the sample. The CDR3 goes from the cysteine to the phenylalanine over 12 residues. CDR3 DNA only is kept here, 36 bases in frame from base 1. V and J lose 7 bases and 2 bases, and a span of 11 bases separates them. CDR1 and CDR2 (DFQATT, SNEGSKA) derive from the germline V gene (reference sequence).

This receptor was obtained from a man between 45 and 60 years old who received an inactivated influenza vaccine. Donor details come from another sample of the same person, matched by shared clones. Material: non-naive T cells sorted from PBMCs, obtained 45 days after vaccination. The cell subset or site label of this sample denotes: memory T cell fraction. The receptor chain draws on TRBV20-1 and TRBJ2-5; the D region possibly corresponds to TRBD1 (5 bases align). The DNA sequence follows: TGCAGTGTAACAGGACATCAAGAGACCCAGTACTTC. Its amino acids are CSVTGHQETQYF.